This T cell receptor beta chain originates from a study of OX40 agonist ivuxolimab in advanced cancers. Germline assignment: CDR1 MNHEY and CDR2 SMNVEV (reference sequence). Trimming removed 2 bases from V and 7 bases from J, with 15 bases in between. CDR3 length equals 15 residues. Blood specimens came from baseline, cycle 4 day 1, and cycle 7 day 1. The data were produced by immunoSEQ multiplex PCR, yet TCRdb's version contains in-frame clones alone and is incomplete. The sample includes some 38,000 clones, roughly 89% of them seen just once. This receptor was taken from an adult with an advanced solid tumor such as melanoma, head and neck, liver or kidney cancer. The specimen was CD4+ or CD8+ T cells sorted from blood, collected in a trial of the OX40 agonist ivuxolimab. V is TRBV27 and J is TRBJ1-5; D perhaps matches TRBD1 (6 bases). This CDR3 is CASSLQGRNNQPQHF. The CDR3 DNA follows: TGTGCCAGCAGTTTACAGGGGAGAAATAACCAGCCCCAGCATTTT.